Listed below are T cell receptor beta chains from one sample, sequenced in a study of low-dose radiotherapy and immunotherapy resistance in tumors. TCRdb ran MiXCR on the reads and lists one entry per CDR3 protein. The data contain approximately 84,000 distinct CDR3 sequences, roughly a sixth of them singletons. This specimen consisted of PBMCs, obtained before treatment. These receptors originate from a male donor with prostate cancer. Both conserved end residues are part of each CDR3. Each record gives: J gene, D gene, V gene, clone size, CDR3 DNA, CDR3 protein. The D gene is left open where the match is weak. Not every row has a clone size; where given, it reads once, few, many or a size class.

>TRBJ1-5|NA|TRBV10-3|many
TGTGCCATCAGTGAGCCGGGTCGGAGTCAGCCCCAGCATTTT
CAISEPGRSQPQHF
>TRBJ2-7|NA|TRBV29-1|NA
TGCAGCGTTGGAACAGGGAACTCCTACGAGCAGTACTTC
CSVGTGNSYEQYF
>TRBJ2-7|NA|TRBV20-1|NA
TGCAGTGCTAGAGCTAGGGCCTACGAGCAGTACTTC
CSARARAYEQYF
>TRBJ2-1|NA|TRBV11-2|many
TGTGCCAGCAGCTTAGATAGGGCGATTGAGCAGTTCTTC
CASSLDRAIEQFF
>TRBJ2-2|TRBD1|TRBV6-1|many
TGTGCCAGCAGCCGGGACAGGGTAAACACCGGGGAGCTGTTTTTT
CASSRDRVNTGELFF
>TRBJ2-1|TRBD2|TRBV3-1|many
TGTGCCAGCAGCCATTCGCTAGCGGGGGAGTACAATGAGCAGTTCTTC
CASSHSLAGEYNEQFF
>TRBJ1-2|NA|TRBV10-2|many
TGCGCCAGCCGCCTCAGGACAGTCTATGGCTACACCTTC
CASRLRTVYGYTF
>TRBJ2-3|NA|TRBV29-1|many
TGCAGCGTTGCGGCAGACACAGATACGCAGTATTTT
CSVAADTDTQYF
>TRBJ2-2|NA|TRBV10-3|many
TGTGCCATCAGAACGGGGCAGGCCACCGGGGAGCTGTTTTTT
CAIRTGQATGELFF
>TRBJ1-2|TRBD1|TRBV29-1|many
TGCAGCTCAGGGGGCCTCTATGGCTACACCTTC
CSSGGLYGYTF
>TRBJ1-1|NA|TRBV4-2|many
TGTGCCAGCAGCCAAGAGACAGGCCGAAGTGAAGCTTTCTTT
CASSQETGRSEAFF
>TRBJ2-1|TRBD2|TRBV6-6|many
TGTGCCAGCAGTTACCCCGTGACTAGCGGGGGTCGAAATGAGCAGTTCTTC
CASSYPVTSGGRNEQFF
>TRBJ2-2|NA|TRBV6-6|many
TGTGCCAGCAGTTACTCAGGGACCGGGGAGCTGTTTTTT
CASSYSGTGELFF
>TRBJ2-7|NA|TRBV29-1|NA
TGCAGCGCCGAGATGACAGGTGTCCCCTACAAGCAATACTTC
CSAEMTGVPYKQYF
>TRBJ2-7|NA|TRBV3-1|many
TGTGCCAGCAGCCAAGACGGGACACTGGCGGGGGAGCAGTACTTC
CASSQDGTLAGEQYF
>TRBJ2-1|NA|TRBV5-6|medium-sized
TGTGCCAGCAGCTACCCAGCGGGGACACAGTTCTTC
CASSYPAGTQFF
>TRBJ2-5|TRBD2|TRBV27|many
TGTGCCAGCAGTTTTAAACGACGGGGGGAGCCTCAAGAGACCCAGTACTTC
CASSFKRRGEPQETQYF
>TRBJ2-1|TRBD1|TRBV15|many
TGTGCCACCAGCAGGCCGACAGGGGGCACGTTCTTC
CATSRPTGGTFF
>TRBJ2-7|NA|TRBV7-9|many
TGTGCCAGCAGCTTAGAAGGGGCCGAGCAGTACTTC
CASSLEGAEQYF
>TRBJ2-5|NA|TRBV5-1|NA
TGCGCCAGCAGCTTTCCCGCTTACAGGCCAAGGGGGACCCAGTACTTC
CASSFPAYRPRGTQYF
>TRBJ2-1|NA|TRBV6-5|many
TGTGCCAGCAGTTACTCCCAGGACAACTTCTACAATGAGCAGTTCTTC
CASSYSQDNFYNEQFF
>TRBJ2-1|NA|TRBV11-2|many
TGTGCCAGCAGCTTAGACCTAGGACACGGATTCGATGAGCAGTTCTTC
CASSLDLGHGFDEQFF
>TRBJ2-5|NA|TRBV19|many
TGTGCCAGTAGTTTCTCAACAGGGAGGGAGACCCAGTACTTC
CASSFSTGRETQYF